This TCR beta chain was identified during a study of Graves' ophthalmopathy and Graves' hyperthyroidism. This CDR3 region has 12 residues. V lost 3 bases, J lost 7 bases, and 7 bases lay in between. Germline assignment: CDR1 SNHLY and CDR2 FYNNEI. Overall study findings and caveats: Blood was where most expanded thyroid clonotypes above 0.001 frequency also turned up.

This clonotype was recorded a few times. Its antigen is still unknown. Amplified material comprised TCR beta CDR3 regions derived from RNA transcripts. The first-round RT-PCR employed HTBI primers together with the Qiagen OneStep RT-PCR kit. A multiplex PCR was then performed as the second round. TCRdb called the multiplex PCR reads again in MiXCR, with one record for every CDR3 protein. The data show 560,000 or so distinct CDR3 sequences, 35% to 45% seen once. This TCR was recovered from an adult man with Graves' hyperthyroidism. Sequencing was done on a sample of peripheral blood or thyroid tissue (not recorded which). This chain connects TRBV2 to TRBJ2-1; no firm D call. The CDR3 protein is CASSDSVNEQFF. CDR3 coding DNA: TGTGCCAGCAGTGATTCTGTTAATGAGCAGTTCTTC.